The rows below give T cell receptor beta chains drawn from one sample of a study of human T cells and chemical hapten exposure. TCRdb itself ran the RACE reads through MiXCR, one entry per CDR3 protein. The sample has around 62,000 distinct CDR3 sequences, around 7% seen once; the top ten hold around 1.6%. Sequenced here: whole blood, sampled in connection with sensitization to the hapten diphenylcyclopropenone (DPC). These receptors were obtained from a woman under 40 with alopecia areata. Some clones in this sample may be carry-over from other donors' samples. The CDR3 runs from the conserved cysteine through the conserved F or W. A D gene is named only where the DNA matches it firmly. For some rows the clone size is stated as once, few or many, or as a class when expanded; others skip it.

CDR3 DNA: TGTGCCAGCAGTTTAGTTGGGGGGTACGAGCCCCAGCATTTT
CDR3 protein: CASSLVGGYEPQHF
J gene: TRBJ1-5
D gene: NA
clone size: NA
V gene: TRBV12-3/TRBV12-4

CDR3 DNA: TGTGCCAGCAGACCACGGGGGACAGGGGGGAAGGGGAATCAGCCCCAGCATTTT
CDR3 protein: CASRPRGTGGKGNQPQHF
J gene: TRBJ1-5
D gene: TRBD1
clone size: many
V gene: TRBV6-5

CDR3 DNA: TGTGCCAGCTCACCAAGGGGGGAGCGCACAGATACGCAGTATTTT
CDR3 protein: CASSPRGERTDTQYF
J gene: TRBJ2-3
D gene: NA
clone size: many
V gene: TRBV18

CDR3 DNA: TGTGCCAGCAGTTTGGTTAGCTTGGAGACCCAGTACTTC
CDR3 protein: CASSLVSLETQYF
J gene: TRBJ2-5
D gene: NA
clone size: NA
V gene: TRBV28

CDR3 DNA: TGTGCCATCAGTCCGAGGGGCCTCTCGGAGGACGGCTACACCTTC
CDR3 protein: CAISPRGLSEDGYTF
J gene: TRBJ1-2
D gene: NA
clone size: many
V gene: TRBV10-3

CDR3 DNA: TGTGCCAGCAGTACCCTTAAGGCGGCTGAGGATAATGAAAAACTGTTTTTT
CDR3 protein: CASSTLKAAEDNEKLFF
J gene: TRBJ1-4
D gene: NA
clone size: many
V gene: TRBV6-5

CDR3 DNA: TGTGCCAGCAGCTTAGGGGCCCAGGGCACTGAAGCTTTCTTT
CDR3 protein: CASSLGAQGTEAFF
J gene: TRBJ1-1
D gene: NA
clone size: many
V gene: TRBV7-2

CDR3 DNA: TGTGCCAGCTCACCAACACGGCAAGTCGCGGTCGAGCAGTACTTC
CDR3 protein: CASSPTRQVAVEQYF
J gene: TRBJ2-7
D gene: NA
clone size: many
V gene: TRBV18

CDR3 DNA: TGTGCCTGGCACACAGTCGGGGTCTCGTATGGCTACACCTTC
CDR3 protein: CAWHTVGVSYGYTF
J gene: TRBJ1-2
D gene: NA
clone size: few
V gene: TRBV30

CDR3 DNA: TGCAGTGCTAGAGTACCTAGCGGGGACTACAATGAGCAGTTCTTC
CDR3 protein: CSARVPSGDYNEQFF
J gene: TRBJ2-1
D gene: TRBD2
clone size: many
V gene: TRBV20-1

CDR3 DNA: TGTGCCAGCAGTCATACAGGGGAAGATACGCAGTATTTT
CDR3 protein: CASSHTGEDTQYF
J gene: TRBJ2-3
D gene: TRBD1
clone size: many
V gene: TRBV7-9

CDR3 DNA: TGCGCCAGCAGGGGGGGCCTGGCAGATACGCAGTATTTT
CDR3 protein: CASRGGLADTQYF
J gene: TRBJ2-3
D gene: NA
clone size: few
V gene: TRBV5-1

CDR3 DNA: TGTGCCAGCAGCCCAAGACAGGCAGCAAATGAGCAGTTCTTC
CDR3 protein: CASSPRQAANEQFF
J gene: TRBJ2-1
D gene: NA
clone size: many
V gene: TRBV7-2

CDR3 DNA: TGTGCCAGCGAGGACTATTTCACAGATACGCAGTATTTT
CDR3 protein: CASEDYFTDTQYF
J gene: TRBJ2-3
D gene: NA
clone size: many
V gene: TRBV6-1

CDR3 DNA: TGTGCCAGCAGTGTTTCAGGGTCCTACGAGCAGTACTTC
CDR3 protein: CASSVSGSYEQYF
J gene: TRBJ2-7
D gene: NA
clone size: many
V gene: TRBV2

CDR3 DNA: TGTGCCAGCAGTTATGAGTTGGGTTATGAGCAGTTCTTC
CDR3 protein: CASSYELGYEQFF
J gene: TRBJ2-1
D gene: NA
clone size: many
V gene: TRBV6-1

CDR3 DNA: TGTGCCAGCATCCCAAGGGCCCAAGCCTACGAGCAGTACTTC
CDR3 protein: CASIPRAQAYEQYF
J gene: TRBJ2-7
D gene: NA
clone size: many
V gene: TRBV2

CDR3 DNA: TGCAGCGTTGGGGAATCGGTTGGGGAATTATCTGCCTGCAGAAGCAATCAGCCCCAGCATTTT
CDR3 protein: CSVGESVGELSACRSNQPQHF
J gene: TRBJ1-5
D gene: NA
clone size: many
V gene: TRBV29-1

CDR3 DNA: TGTGCCATCAGTGGGACAGGCGGTACCGGGGAGCTGTTTTTT
CDR3 protein: CAISGTGGTGELFF
J gene: TRBJ2-2
D gene: TRBD1
clone size: many
V gene: TRBV10-3

CDR3 DNA: TGTGCCAGCAGTTTCCGAACAGGGAACACTGAAGCTTTCTTT
CDR3 protein: CASSFRTGNTEAFF
J gene: TRBJ1-1
D gene: NA
clone size: few
V gene: TRBV27

CDR3 DNA: TGTGCCAGCAGCCAAGATTCTGGGGCCAACGTCCTGACTTTC
CDR3 protein: CASSQDSGANVLTF
J gene: TRBJ2-6
D gene: NA
clone size: many
V gene: TRBV3-1